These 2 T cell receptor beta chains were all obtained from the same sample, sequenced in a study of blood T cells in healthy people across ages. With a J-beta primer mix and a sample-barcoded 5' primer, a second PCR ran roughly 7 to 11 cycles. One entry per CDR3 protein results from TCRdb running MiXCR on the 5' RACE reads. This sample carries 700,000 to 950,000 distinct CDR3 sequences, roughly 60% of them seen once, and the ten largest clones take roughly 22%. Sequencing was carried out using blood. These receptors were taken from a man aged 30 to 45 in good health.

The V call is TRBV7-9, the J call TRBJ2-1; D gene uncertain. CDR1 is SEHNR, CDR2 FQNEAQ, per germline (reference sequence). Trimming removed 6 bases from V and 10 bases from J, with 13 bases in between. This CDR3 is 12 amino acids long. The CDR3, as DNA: TGTGCCAGCAGGGCCTCCCGTGGGGAGCAGTTCTTC. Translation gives CASRASRGEQFF.

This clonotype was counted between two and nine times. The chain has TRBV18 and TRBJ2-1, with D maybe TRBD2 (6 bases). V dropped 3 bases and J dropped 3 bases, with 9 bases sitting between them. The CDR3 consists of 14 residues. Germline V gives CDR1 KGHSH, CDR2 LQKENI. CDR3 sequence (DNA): TGTGCCAGCTCACCTTCGGGGGTCTACAATGAGCAGTTCTTC. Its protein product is CASSPSGVYNEQFF.